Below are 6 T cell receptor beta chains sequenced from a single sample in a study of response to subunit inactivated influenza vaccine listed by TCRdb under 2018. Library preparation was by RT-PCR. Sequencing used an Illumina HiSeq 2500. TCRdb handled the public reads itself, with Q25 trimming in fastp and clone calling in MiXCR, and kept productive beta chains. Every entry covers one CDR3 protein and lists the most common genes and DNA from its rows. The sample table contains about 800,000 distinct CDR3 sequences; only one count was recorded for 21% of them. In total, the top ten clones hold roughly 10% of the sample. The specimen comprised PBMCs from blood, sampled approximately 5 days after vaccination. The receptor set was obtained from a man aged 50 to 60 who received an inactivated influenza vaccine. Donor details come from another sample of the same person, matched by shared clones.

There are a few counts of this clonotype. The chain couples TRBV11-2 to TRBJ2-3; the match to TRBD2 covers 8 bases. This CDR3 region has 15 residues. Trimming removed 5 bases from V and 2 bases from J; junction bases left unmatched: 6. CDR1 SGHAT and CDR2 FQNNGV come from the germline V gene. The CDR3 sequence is CASSGLAGNTDTQYF. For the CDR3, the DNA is TGTGCCAGCAGCGGTTTAGCGGGAAACACAGATACGCAGTATTTT.

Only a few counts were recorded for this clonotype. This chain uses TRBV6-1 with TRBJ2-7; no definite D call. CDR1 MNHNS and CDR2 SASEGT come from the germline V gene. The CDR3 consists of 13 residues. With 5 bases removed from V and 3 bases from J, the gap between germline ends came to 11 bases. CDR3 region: CASSPTPGYEQYF. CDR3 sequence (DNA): TGTGCCAGCAGTCCCACGCCCGGCTACGAGCAGTACTTC.

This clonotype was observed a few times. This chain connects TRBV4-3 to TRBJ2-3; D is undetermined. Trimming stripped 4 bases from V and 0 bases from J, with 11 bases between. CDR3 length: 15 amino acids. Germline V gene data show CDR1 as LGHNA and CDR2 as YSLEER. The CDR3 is CASSPGRRSTDTQYF. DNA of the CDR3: TGCGCCAGCAGCCCAGGCCGGAGAAGCACAGATACGCAGTATTTT.

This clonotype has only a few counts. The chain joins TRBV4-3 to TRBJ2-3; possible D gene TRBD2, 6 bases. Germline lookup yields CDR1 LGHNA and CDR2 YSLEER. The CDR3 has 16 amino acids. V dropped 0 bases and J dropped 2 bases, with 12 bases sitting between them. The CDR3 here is CASSQDWGLHTDTQYF. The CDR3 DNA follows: TGCGCCAGCAGCCAAGATTGGGGACTCCACACAGATACGCAGTATTTT.

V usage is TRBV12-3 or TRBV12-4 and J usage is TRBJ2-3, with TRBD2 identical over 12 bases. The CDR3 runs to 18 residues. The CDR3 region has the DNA TGTACCTGCAGCCCACTAGCGGGAGGCCTTCTTGGCACAGATACGCAGTATTTT. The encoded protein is CTCSPLAGGLLGTDTQYF.

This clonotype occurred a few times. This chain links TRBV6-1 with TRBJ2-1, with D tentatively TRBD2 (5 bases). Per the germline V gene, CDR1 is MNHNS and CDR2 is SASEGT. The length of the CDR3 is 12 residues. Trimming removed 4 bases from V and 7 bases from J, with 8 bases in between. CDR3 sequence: CASSARGNEQFF. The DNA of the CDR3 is TGTGCCAGCAGTGCACGGGGAAATGAGCAGTTCTTC.